Each of the 11 T cell receptor beta chains below was sequenced from the same sample in a study of OX40 agonist ivuxolimab in advanced cancers. Only in-frame clones appear in the TCRdb table, and some are missing; sequencing was by immunoSEQ multiplex PCR. This table holds fewer than 90,000 clones, around 86% found once. The material was CD4+ or CD8+ T cells sorted from blood, obtained in a trial of the OX40 agonist ivuxolimab. Receptors originate from an adult with an advanced solid tumor such as melanoma, head and neck, liver or kidney cancer.

The chain uses TRBV6-5 and TRBJ2-5, with D unresolved. V was clipped by 0 bases and J by 5 bases, with 16 bases between them. There are 16 residues in the CDR3. The germline V gene encodes CDR1 MNHEY and CDR2 SVGAGI. As DNA, the CDR3 is TGTGCCAGCAGTTACTCGAAGGCTACTTATGTGGAGACCCAGTACTTC. It is translated as CASSYSKATYVETQYF.

This clone was seen only once. The same CDR3 also results from other DNA sequences found in this sample. CDR3 in amino acids: CASSRGNSGNTIYF. The CDR3 bases are TGTGCCAGTAGCCGCGGGAACTCTGGAAACACCATATATTTT. This sequence joins TRBV19 and TRBJ1-3; the D is unclear. This CDR3 region has 14 residues. V was shortened by 6 bases and J by 0 bases, with 9 bases between the two germline ends. The germline V gene has CDR1 LNHDA and CDR2 SQIVND (reference sequence). Drawing the rest from reference TRBV19 and TRBJ1-3, the complete variable domain is DGGITQSPKYLFRKEGQNVTLSCEQNLNHDAMYWYRQDPGQGLRLIYYSQIVNDFQKGDIAEGYSVSREKKESFPLTVTSAQKNPTAFYLCASSRGNSGNTIYFGEGSWLTVV.

This clone has a single count. The rearrangement links TRBV4-3 to TRBJ2-5; 10 bases line up with TRBD1. The ends lost 4 bases at V and 5 bases at J; junction bases unmatched: 4. CDR1 and CDR2 (germline): LGHNA, YSLEER. The CDR3 covers 14 residues. CDR3 nucleotides: TGCGCCAGCAGCCGACAGGGGGCAGGGGAGACCCAGTACTTC. Translating it yields CASSRQGAGETQYF.

This clone was observed a single time. The chain uses TRBV5-1 and TRBJ1-2, with no clear D. Germline CDR1 is SGHRS and CDR2 is YFSETQ. Trimming cost V 0 bases and J 6 bases, with 12 bases left between them. The CDR3 is 14 residues long. CDR3 residues: CASSLGHSQDGYTF. The CDR3, as DNA: TGCGCCAGCAGCTTGGGCCACAGCCAGGATGGCTACACCTTC.

The chain recombines TRBV18 with TRBJ2-5; D possibly matches TRBD1 or TRBD2 (6 bases each). The CDR3 covers 14 residues. Trimming pared 1 base from V and 1 base from J, leaving 7 bases between. Looked up from germline, CDR1 is KGHSH and CDR2 is LQKENI. The CDR3 DNA follows: TGTGCCAGCTCACCACAGGGGGGCCAAGAGACCCAGTACTTC. The encoded protein is CASSPQGGQETQYF.

This clone has a single count. This chain links TRBV27 with TRBJ2-3; D is possibly TRBD2 (6 bases). CDR3 size: 15 residues. Germline-derived CDR1 and CDR2 are MNHEY and SMNVEV (reference sequence). Between the trimmed V and J ends, which lost 4 bases and 2 bases, there was a span of 13 bases. CDR3 sequence reads: CASSWGVEHTDTQYF. Here the CDR3 DNA reads TGTGCCAGCAGTTGGGGGGTCGAACACACAGATACGCAGTATTTT.

The chain is built from TRBV19 and TRBJ1-5; the D gene is possibly TRBD1 (6 bases). Per germline, CDR1 LNHDA and CDR2 SQIVND (reference sequence). V was pared by 0 bases and J by 4 bases, with 10 bases between. The CDR3 loop spans 15 amino acids. This CDR3 reads CASSIDDRLNQPQHF. In DNA form, the CDR3 reads TGTGCCAGTAGTATAGATGACAGGTTAAATCAGCCCCAGCATTTT.

This clone was seen more than once but under ten times. The chain has TRBV28 and TRBJ2-5; 7 nucleotides line up with TRBD2. Germline V gene lookup returns CDR1 MDHEN and CDR2 SYDVKM. Trimming cost V 3 bases and J 5 bases; bases outside gene matches: 3. The CDR3 spans 13 residues. CDR3 region: CASSLTSRETQYF. As DNA, the CDR3 is TGTGCCAGCAGTTTGACTAGCAGGGAGACCCAGTACTTC.

The gene calls are TRBV7-2 and TRBJ2-7, with D possibly TRBD2 on 6 matching bases. The germline gives CDR1 SGHTA, CDR2 FQGNSA. The CDR3 has 17 residues. Trimming removed 2 bases at V and 2 bases at J, with 19 bases between. The CDR3: CASSLQPPGLTTYEQYF. The DNA for the CDR3 is TGTGCCAGCAGCTTACAACCCCCGGGACTGACAACCTACGAGCAGTACTTC.

The V call is TRBV7-2, the J call TRBJ2-2; 9 bases align to TRBD2. From germline, CDR1 is SGHTA and CDR2 FQGNSA. The CDR3 totals 16 residues. The J segment lost 5 bases and the V segment lost 3 bases, leaving 7 bases of the junction unmatched. The CDR3: CASSLNAGGQTGELFF. CDR3 DNA sequence: TGTGCCAGCAGCTTGAATGCGGGGGGGCAGACCGGGGAGCTGTTTTTT.

The chain is built from TRBV4-3 and TRBJ1-5; 11 nucleotides align to TRBD1. The germline V gene has CDR1 LGHNA and CDR2 YSLEER. The V gene end was trimmed by 9 bases and the J gene end by 9 bases; junction bases not matched to a gene: 13. This CDR3 has 15 residues. The CDR3 nucleotides are TGCGCCAGTACCATTTGGACAGGGGGCATTCTGCCCCAGCATTTT. This codes for CASTIWTGGILPQHF.